Listed here are 23 T cell receptor beta chains from one sample, sequenced in a study of glioma-infiltrating T cells after dendritic cell vaccination. Some clones are missing from TCRdb's copy, which holds only in-frame ones; the method was immunoSEQ multiplex PCR. The data contain about 73,000 clones, over 75% of them singletons. The sample consisted of blood, taken before dendritic cell vaccination. The origin of the receptors is a human donor with glioblastoma.

The gene calls are TRBV9 and TRBJ2-1; 8 bases are a match to TRBD1. The germline V gene has CDR1 SGDLS and CDR2 YYNGEE. V dropped 4 bases and J dropped 4; count of bases not matched to a gene: 7. The CDR3 extends over 15 amino acids. CDR3 sequence reads: CASSQNRGDYNEQFF. The DNA for the CDR3 is TGTGCCAGCAGCCAGAACAGGGGGGATTACAATGAGCAGTTCTTC.

V usage is TRBV19 and J usage is TRBJ1-1; D might be TRBD1 (6 bases). Trimming removed 7 bases from V and 5 bases from J, with 17 bases in between. Germline loops: CDR1 LNHDA, CDR2 SQIVND (reference sequence). This CDR3 spans 14 amino acids. As DNA, the CDR3 is TGTGCCAGTACCATACAGGGAGTTACGACTGAAGCTTTCTTT. This codes for CASTIQGVTTEAFF.

This clone was counted once. The genes are TRBV11-2 and TRBJ2-7; the D gene is possibly TRBD1 (6 bases). The CDR3 is 14 amino acids. Germline lookup yields CDR1 SGHAT and CDR2 FQNNGV. V shed 5 bases and J shed 7 bases, with 18 bases lying between them. CDR3 in amino acids: CASSRRGGNEEQYV. In nucleotides, the CDR3 is TGTGCCAGCAGCAGGAGAGGGGGTAACGAGGAGCAGTACGTC.

The chain has TRBV18 and TRBJ1-1; weak D call: TRBD1 (5 bases). This CDR3 region has 11 residues. V lost 5 bases and J lost 6, with 7 bases in between. The V gene's germline CDR1 is KGHSH and CDR2 LQKENI. For the CDR3, the DNA is TGTGCCAGCTCAGGGGCGGCTGAAGCTTTCTTT. Translating gives CASSGAAEAFF.

The CDR3 DNA is TGTGCCAGCAGCTTAGCGATTGGGGGCCGGAGAAACACCATATATTTT. Amino acid sequence: CASSLAIGGRRNTIYF. This rearrangement joins TRBV7-6 to TRBJ1-3; possibly TRBD1 for D (6 bases). Per the germline V gene, CDR1 is SGHVS and CDR2 is FNYEAQ. Trimming stripped 0 bases from V and 5 bases from J, with 14 bases between. This CDR3 has 16 amino acids.

The chain has TRBV18 and TRBJ2-5; 9 bases match TRBD1. V dropped 3 bases and J dropped 2; count of bases not matched to a gene: 4. Germline lookup yields CDR1 KGHSH and CDR2 LQKENI. The CDR3 is made up of 15 amino acids. CDR3 amino acids: CASSPGQGSQETQYF. DNA of the CDR3: TGTGCCAGCTCACCGGGACAGGGCTCTCAAGAGACCCAGTACTTC.

This clone was found a few times. The chain couples TRBV6-1 to TRBJ2-1; 7 nucleotides agree with TRBD1. CDR3 length: 14 residues. V lost 7 bases to trimming and J lost 0 bases; unmatched junction nucleotides: 3. Germline V lookup: CDR1 MNHNS, CDR2 SASEGT. This chain's CDR3 is CASMRQGSYNEQFF. CDR3 nucleotide sequence: TGTGCCAGCATGAGACAGGGCTCCTACAATGAGCAGTTCTTC.

The chain recombines TRBV28 with TRBJ2-1, with D tentatively TRBD1 (5 bases). V lost 5 bases and J 0 bases, leaving 11 bases between the germline ends. This CDR3 is 15 amino acids long. Germline CDR1 is MDHEN and CDR2 is SYDVKM. The DNA of the CDR3 is TGTGCCAGCAGTGTGGACACAAACTCCTACAATGAGCAGTTCTTC. Amino acid sequence: CASSVDTNSYNEQFF.

The V and J genes are TRBV5-1 and TRBJ2-2, with 8 bases that match TRBD2. CDR1 is SGHRS, CDR2 YFSETQ, per germline. The CDR3 is 17 amino acids. J was trimmed by 0 bases and V by 4 bases; bases with no gene match: 8. The CDR3 protein is CASSLAGPLANTGELFF. For the CDR3, the DNA is TGCGCCAGCAGCCTAGCGGGCCCCCTCGCGAACACCGGGGAGCTGTTTTTT.

This clone was detected only once. V is TRBV7-9 and J is TRBJ2-5; D uncertain. The germline CDR1 and CDR2 sequences are SEHNR and FQNEAQ (reference sequence). The ends were cut back, 1 base at V and 3 bases at J, with 6 bases in the middle. The CDR3 spans 13 residues. CDR3 loop: CASSLVPEETQYF. The CDR3 DNA reads TGTGCCAGCAGCTTAGTTCCAGAAGAGACCCAGTACTTC.

The chain couples TRBV11-3 to TRBJ2-2; TRBD1 agrees at 7 bases. The CDR3 has 16 amino acids. CDR1 and CDR2 (germline): SGHNT, YENEEA. Losses at the gene ends were 5 bases for V and 1 base for J; bases not matched to a gene: 7. The CDR3 reads CASSTRQGWNTGELFF. In DNA, the CDR3 is TGTGCCAGCAGCACGAGACAGGGATGGAACACCGGGGAGCTGTTTTTT.

This chain uses TRBV20-1 with TRBJ1-1; possible D gene TRBD1, 5 bases. The CDR3 contains 11 residues. In germline, CDR1 is DFQATT, CDR2 SNEGSKA (reference sequence). The CDR3 loop reads CGVLGGAEAFF. The CDR3 DNA is TGCGGCGTGTTGGGGGGGGCTGAAGCTTTCTTT.

V is TRBV2 and J is TRBJ2-3; D is perhaps TRBD2 (6 bases). Trimming removed 2 bases from V and 7 bases from J, with 10 bases in between. Germline V gives CDR1 SNHLY, CDR2 FYNNEI. The CDR3 is 13 amino acids. CDR3 DNA: TGTGCCAGCAGTGAAATCGGGACTTATACGCAGTATTTT. Encoded protein: CASSEIGTYTQYF.

The chain is built from TRBV6-1 and TRBJ2-5; possibly TRBD2 for D (5 bases). The closer fit of TRBJ2-7 to the DNA end suggests the J call may be wrong. The CDR3 contains 15 residues. Germline values: CDR1 MNHNS, CDR2 SASEGT. The CDR3 sequence is CASWHNGGLSYEQYF. The DNA for the CDR3 is TGTGCCAGCTGGCACAACGGAGGTTTGTCCTACGAGCAGTACTTC.

The genes are TRBV18 and TRBJ2-3; TRBD2 matches at 10 bases. CDR3 length: 16 amino acids. The trim removed 4 bases at V and 2 bases at J, leaving 6 bases unmatched. CDR1 KGHSH and CDR2 LQKENI come from the germline V gene. The CDR3 nucleotides are TGTGCCAGCTCACTGAAAGCGGGAGGGAACACAGATACGCAGTATTTT. This sequence encodes CASSLKAGGNTDTQYF.

This clone was counted a few times. CDR3 residues: CASSSVRLAGGTTPSSSTDTQYF. CDR3 DNA: TGCGCCAGCAGCTCGGTACGACTAGCGGGAGGGACAACACCCTCCTCTAGCACAGATACGCAGTATTTT. The chain employs TRBV5-1 and TRBJ2-3; 14 nucleotides match TRBD2. This CDR3 region has 23 residues. V shed 3 bases and J 0 bases; nucleotides not matched to a gene: 21. The germline gives CDR1 SGHRS, CDR2 YFSETQ.

The rearrangement links TRBV18 to TRBJ2-7; no firm D call. CDR3 length: 14 residues. The ends were cut back, 2 bases at V and 4 bases at J, with 12 bases in the middle. CDR1 is KGHSH, CDR2 LQKENI, per germline. CDR3 DNA: TGTGCCAGCTCACCAGATCAGACACCGTACGAGCAGTACGTC. Protein product: CASSPDQTPYEQYV.

V usage is TRBV9 and J usage is TRBJ2-3; possibly TRBD1 for D (5 bases). CDR1 SGDLS and CDR2 YYNGEE come from the germline V gene. V was cut by 2 bases and J by 3 bases, with 16 bases left in between. There are 16 residues in the CDR3. The CDR3 sequence is CASSVVVGLGTDTQYF. CDR3 DNA: TGTGCCAGCAGCGTTGTGGTGGGGCTAGGGACAGATACGCAGTATTTT.

This chain joins TRBV6-1 and TRBJ1-5; D may be TRBD1 (5 bases). The CDR3 extends over 15 amino acids. Germline-derived CDR1 and CDR2 are MNHNS and SASEGT. V was pared by 6 bases and J by 3 bases, with 15 bases between. CDR3 DNA sequence: TGTGCCAGCAGGACAGCCGCGGGAGTCAATCAGCCCCAGCATTTT. Residues: CASRTAAGVNQPQHF.

J is TRBJ2-3 and V is TRBV19, with 10 bases fitting TRBD2. With 4 bases clipped from V and 6 bases from J, the junction kept 10 bases outside the gene matches. Germline-derived CDR1 and CDR2 are LNHDA and SQIVND (reference sequence). This CDR3 has 16 residues. This CDR3 is CASSKNKRGGWDTQYF. CDR3 nucleotide sequence: TGTGCCAGTAGTAAAAACAAGCGGGGGGGCTGGGATACGCAGTATTTT.

The chain carries TRBV11-2 and TRBJ1-1; TRBD1 agrees at 7 bases. V shed 1 base, J shed 7 bases, and the junction held 3 bases outside the gene matches. This CDR3 is built from 13 residues. CDR1 is SGHAT, CDR2 FQNNGV, per germline. CDR3 DNA: TGTGCCAGCAGCTTAGTACAGGGGTTTGAAGCTTTCTTT. Protein product: CASSLVQGFEAFF.

This clone has just a few counts. The chain uses TRBV19 and TRBJ1-5; TRBD1 matches 7 bases. The V and J ends lost 3 bases and 7 bases, in that order; junction bases with no gene match: 9. The germline V gene encodes CDR1 LNHDA and CDR2 SQIVND (reference sequence). CDR3 size: 15 residues. The CDR3 sequence: CASSIKGANSQPQHF. For the CDR3, the DNA is TGTGCCAGTAGTATTAAGGGGGCGAATTCGCAGCCCCAGCATTTT.

Notes on this clone: Compared with germline, one end of the junction differs, possibly owing to a read error. This CDR3 is CATSPGQGVYNEQFF. CDR3 DNA sequence: TGCGCCACCAGTCCCGGACAGGGTGTATACAATGAGCAGTTCTTC. The chain has TRBV10-1 and TRBJ2-1; 8 bases are a match to TRBD1. Per the germline V gene, CDR1 is WNHNN and CDR2 is SYGVQD (reference sequence). The CDR3 length is 15 residues.